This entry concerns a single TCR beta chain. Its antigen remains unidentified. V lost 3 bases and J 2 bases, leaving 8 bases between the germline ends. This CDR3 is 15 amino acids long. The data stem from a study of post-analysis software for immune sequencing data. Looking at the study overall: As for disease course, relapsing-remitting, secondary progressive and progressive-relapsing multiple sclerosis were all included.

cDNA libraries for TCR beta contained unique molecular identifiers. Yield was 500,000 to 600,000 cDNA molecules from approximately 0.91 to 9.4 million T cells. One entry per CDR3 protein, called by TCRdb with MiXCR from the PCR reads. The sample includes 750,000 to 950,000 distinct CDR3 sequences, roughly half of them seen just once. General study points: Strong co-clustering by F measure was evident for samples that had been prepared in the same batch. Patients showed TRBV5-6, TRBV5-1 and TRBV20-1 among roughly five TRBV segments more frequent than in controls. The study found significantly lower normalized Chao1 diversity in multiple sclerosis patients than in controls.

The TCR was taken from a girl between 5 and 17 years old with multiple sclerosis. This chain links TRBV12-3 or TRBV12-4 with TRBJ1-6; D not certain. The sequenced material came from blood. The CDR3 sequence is CASSFLQAYNSPLHF. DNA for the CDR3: TGTGCCAGCAGTTTCTTGCAGGCCTATAATTCACCCCTCCACTTT.